The entry that follows covers one TCR beta chain sequence. The sample comes from a study of T-cell reconstitution after alpha-beta-depleted transplantation in children. Preparing the TCRbeta library involved the use of unique molecular identifiers. TCRdb reprocessed the PCR reads with MiXCR, giving one entry per CDR3 protein. The table lists 200,000 to 250,000 distinct CDR3 sequences, around 9.5% of them singletons, with 5.5% to 8% in the top ten. This CDR3 is 14 amino acids long. V lost 5 bases and J 6 bases, leaving 17 bases between the germline ends. Germline V lookup: CDR1 LGHDT, CDR2 YNNKEL (reference sequence).

The TCR comes from a human donor who donated a stem cell graft to a child with acute lymphoblastic leukemia. This specimen consisted of PBMCs from the stem cell graft donor, obtained from the stem cell graft. The rearrangement uses TRBV3-1 and TRBJ2-7, with D uncertain. The CDR3 coding sequence is TGTGCCAGCAGCGGCAGAGGTCACGCCGGCGAGCAGTACTTC. Translating it yields CASSGRGHAGEQYF.